In this sample, the clone carrying this TCR beta chain turned up a few times. Its target is not known. This CDR3 region has 15 residues. J lost 5 bases, V lost 6 bases, and 9 bases had no gene match. The data originate from a study of identical twins. Broader study findings: Analyses of zero insertions could be partly confounded by invariant MAIT and iNKT cells. In drawing conclusions, the study used cross-sectional statistical analysis and did not follow the same donors. Where beta out-of-frame sequences were concerned, excess twin sharing was weaker. While abundant cord blood beta clonotypes carried fewer insertions, memory repertoires showed no such pattern.

TCRdb re-called the 5' RACE reads through MiXCR, storing one row per CDR3 protein. The table lists 500,000 to 700,000 distinct CDR3 sequences, about 7.6% of them singletons. The sample also formed part of further work on yellow fever vaccine responses in identical twins.

The origin of this receptor is a woman under 30 in good health. Sequenced material: PBMCs. The chain combines TRBV12-3 or TRBV12-4 with TRBJ1-5; 8 bases are a match to TRBD1. The CDR3 DNA is TGTGCCAGCAGCCGAGGGTCACAGGGGGATCAGCCCCAGCATTTT. It yields the protein CASSRGSQGDQPQHF.